The 10 T cell receptor beta chains in this list originate from one sample, sequenced in a study of cytomegalovirus exposure and HLA in healthy donors. Primers for the PCR totalled 60 Vbeta and 13 Jbeta. Using immunoSEQ multiplex PCR, the repertoire was profiled, and TCRdb retains in-frame clones only, with some absent. This table has 200,000 to 250,000 clones, about four fifths appearing once. What was sequenced was PBMCs. The receptors stem from a woman in her 40s in good health and CMV-seropositive.

This clone occurred once. The chain combines TRBV20-1 with TRBJ2-1, with 8 bases aligning to TRBD2. Germline V gene sequence: CDR1 DFQATT, CDR2 SNEGSKA (reference sequence). V lost 5 bases, J lost 9 bases, and 3 bases stayed unmatched. The CDR3 is 11 amino acids. The CDR3 nucleotides read TGCAGTGCTGATACTAGCGGTGAGCAGTTCTTC. Residues: CSADTSGEQFF.

The chain carries TRBV28 and TRBJ2-7; TRBD2 aligns across 13 bases. The CDR3 is 16 residues long. With 2 bases clipped from V and 2 bases from J, the junction kept 3 bases outside the gene matches. Germline V gene data show CDR1 as MDHEN and CDR2 as SYDVKM. The CDR3 nucleotides read TGTGCCAGCAGTTTAGGGACTAGCGGGACCCCCTACGAGCAGTACTTC. This translates into CASSLGTSGTPYEQYF.

The chain links TRBV7-9 to TRBJ1-1; 7 bases agree with TRBD1. CDR3 length equals 14 residues. The V segment lost 3 bases and the J segment 7 bases; nucleotides outside the gene matches: 8. Per the germline V gene, CDR1 is SEHNR and CDR2 is FQNEAQ (reference sequence). DNA for the CDR3: TGTGCCAGCAGCTTCGACAGGGTCCGCGTTGAAGCTTTCTTT. This gives the protein CASSFDRVRVEAFF.

This clone was seen a single time. The V gene is TRBV7-9, the J gene TRBJ1-1, with D unclear. CDR1 and CDR2 (germline): SEHNR, FQNEAQ (reference sequence). Trimming stripped 1 base from V and 6 bases from J, with 6 bases between. This CDR3 has 12 amino acids. The CDR3 region has the DNA TGTGCCAGCAGCTTAGGAGGCGCTGAAGCTTTCTTT. It translates to CASSLGGAEAFF.

The table lists this clone with a count of one. This rearrangement joins TRBV5-4 to TRBJ1-3; D gene ambiguous. Trimming removed 0 bases at V and 2 bases at J, with 12 bases between. The germline CDR1 and CDR2 sequences are SGHNT and YYREEE (reference sequence). CDR3 length: 16 amino acids. Here the CDR3 DNA reads TGTGCCAGCAGCTTGGAGGCAGGAAGCACTGGAAACACCATATATTTT. It codes for CASSLEAGSTGNTIYF.

The V gene is TRBV9, the J gene TRBJ2-7, with D perhaps matching TRBD2 (5 bases). Deletions cut 0 bases from V and 6 bases from J, with 16 bases between. The CDR3 contains 15 residues. Germline-derived CDR1 and CDR2 are SGDLS and YYNGEE. DNA of the CDR3: TGTGCCAGCAGCGTAGGAGGGAATTGGGCCTCCGAGCAGTACTTC. Protein product: CASSVGGNWASEQYF. Full variable domain (rest looked up from reference TRBV9 and TRBJ2-7): DSGVTQTPKHLITATGQRVTLRCSPRSGDLSVYWYQQSLDQGLQFLIQYYNGEERAKGNILERFSAQQFPDLHSELNLSSLELGDSALYFCASSVGGNWASEQYFGPGTRLTVT.

This sequence joins TRBV21-1 and TRBJ1-1; no check of the table's D call, TRBD1, against the DNA was made. TRBV21-1 is a known pseudogene. CDR3 size: 15 residues. The CDR3 here is CASSTLQGPNTEAFF. The CDR3 coding sequence is TGTGCCAGCAGCACACTACAGGGCCCTAACACTGAAGCTTTCTTT.

This clone was found once. The rearrangement links TRBV29-1 to TRBJ2-3; 7 nucleotides agree with TRBD2. The CDR3 has 15 amino acids. CDR1 is SQVTM and CDR2 is ANQGSEA in the germline V gene. J gave up 4 bases and V 7 bases, and 14 bases lay outside the gene matches. CDR3 DNA sequence: TGCAGCGCCGGGGGGAGGCCGCCGTCTCCAGATACGCAGTATTTT. Residues: CSAGGRPPSPDTQYF.

The CDR3 sequence is CASTGQVPLLKYEQYF. The CDR3 DNA reads TGTGCCAGCACCGGACAGGTTCCGCTACTCAAGTACGAGCAGTACTTC. This sequence joins TRBV2 and TRBJ2-7; 7 positions match TRBD1. Germline assignment: CDR1 SNHLY and CDR2 FYNNEI. V shed 7 bases and J 4 bases; nucleotides not matched to a gene: 16. CDR3 size: 16 residues.

This clone was counted only a few times. The chain uses TRBV15 and TRBJ1-4, with 7 bases that match TRBD1. Germline V gene lookup returns CDR1 LNHNV and CDR2 YYDKDF (reference sequence). This CDR3 has 15 amino acids. With V trimmed by 0 bases and J by 8 bases, 6 bases remained unmatched. The CDR3 bases are TGTGCCACCAGCAGAGAACAGGGGAGTTGGGAAAAACTGTTTTTT. Translation: CATSREQGSWEKLFF.